A selection of T cell receptor beta chains follows, all from one sample in a study of identifying expanded T cells in peripheral blood. The assay was immunoSEQ multiplex PCR, and TCRdb's table has in-frame clones only and misses some. The sample lists 120,000 or so clones, 75% to 90% occurring once. The sample taken for sequencing was blood. The receptor source for this set is a person aged 18 to 75 in good health. CDR3s include the opening cysteine and the closing phenylalanine or tryptophan. The D gene is left open where the match is weak. Clone size is shown for a subset of rows, as once, few, many or a class of expanded clone.

clone_size	d_call	v_call	j_call	cdr3_aa	cdr3_nt
once	TRBD1	TRBV5-4	TRBJ2-7	CASSFGQGEEQYF	TGTGCCAGCAGCTTTGGACAGGGCGAGGAGCAGTACTTC
-	TRBD2	TRBV7-9	TRBJ2-7	CASSGGDAAQYF	TGTGCCAGCAGCGGGGGGGATGCGGCGCAGTACTTC
-	-	TRBV9	TRBJ2-3	CASSLQGRSTDTQYF	TGTGCCAGCAGCCTTCAGGGGAGGAGCACAGATACGCAGTATTTT
-	-	TRBV12-5	TRBJ2-7	CASGGEGPYEQYF	TGTGCTAGTGGGGGGGAAGGACCCTACGAGCAGTACTTC
-	-	TRBV30	TRBJ2-3	CAWSPGPPGTQYF	TGTGCCTGGAGCCCCGGGCCGCCAGGTACGCAGTATTTT
-	TRBD1	TRBV27	TRBJ1-5	CASSLYGTGYSNQPQHF	TGTGCCAGCAGTTTATACGGGACAGGTTATAGCAATCAGCCCCAGCATTTT
-	-	TRBV6-5	TRBJ1-5	CASRLNSNQPQHF	TGTGCCAGCAGATTAAATAGCAATCAGCCCCAGCATTTT
-	-	TRBV9	TRBJ2-5	CASSPGGNPQIETQYF	TGTGCCAGCAGCCCTGGTGGGAATCCCCAAATAGAGACCCAGTACTTC
-	-	TRBV25-1	TRBJ1-1	CASSEGLVTRTEAFF	TGTGCCAGCAGTGAAGGTTTAGTGACGAGGACTGAAGCTTTCTTT
-	-	TRBV7-2	TRBJ1-3	CASSFHLVDTIYF	TGTGCCAGCAGCTTTCATCTGGTGGACACCATATATTTT
-	TRBD1	TRBV6-6	TRBJ2-7	CASSLGDRAPAYEQYF	TGTGCCAGCAGTCTCGGGGACAGGGCACCAGCCTACGAGCAGTACTTC
-	-	TRBV4-3	TRBJ2-7	CASSQDGRGGLFYEQYF	TGCGCCAGCAGCCAAGATGGTAGAGGGGGTCTCTTCTACGAGCAGTACTTC
few	-	TRBV11-2	TRBJ1-1	CASSLDRTLVNTEAFF	TGTGCCAGCAGCTTAGATCGGACGCTAGTGAACACTGAAGCTTTCTTT
-	-	TRBV19	TRBJ2-2	CASSIVGVQGSTGELFF	TGTGCCAGTAGTATAGTCGGGGTACAGGGTAGCACCGGGGAGCTGTTTTTT
-	-	TRBV29-1	TRBJ2-7	CSVGSLISYEQYF	TGCAGCGTTGGAAGCCTGATCTCCTACGAGCAGTACTTC
-	-	TRBV4-1	TRBJ1-6	CASSQDVGYGSPLHF	TGCGCCAGCAGCCAAGATGTGGGGTATGGCTCACCCCTCCACTTT
-	TRBD1	TRBV13	TRBJ2-7	CASSLGLHGTGTYEQYF	TGTGCCAGCAGCTTAGGCTTACACGGGACAGGGACCTACGAGCAGTACTTC
-	TRBD1	TRBV5-1	TRBJ1-5	CASSSGQGNQPQHF	TGCGCCAGCAGCTCCGGACAGGGGAATCAGCCCCAGCATTTT
once	TRBD1	TRBV5-3	TRBJ1-2	CARSLKTGSNYGYTF	TGTGCCAGAAGCTTGAAGACAGGGTCTAACTATGGCTACACCTTC
-	-	TRBV27	TRBJ2-2	CASSQHGASANTGELFF	TGTGCCAGCAGTCAACATGGGGCGTCAGCGAACACCGGGGAGCTGTTTTTT
few	-	TRBV7-2	TRBJ1-2	CASSPDSNYGYTF	TGTGCCAGCAGCCCCGACAGTAACTATGGCTACACCTTC
once	-	TRBV28	TRBJ1-4	CASSRAQQLFF	TGTGCCAGCAGCAGGGCTCAACAACTGTTTTTT
few	-	TRBV19	TRBJ1-1	CASSIRATEAFF	TGTGCCAGTAGTATCCGAGCCACTGAAGCTTTCTTT
-	TRBD1	TRBV6-5	TRBJ1-1	CASSYLRTGGTEAFF	TGTGCCAGCAGTTACTTACGCACAGGGGGCACTGAAGCTTTCTTT
-	-	TRBV5-1	TRBJ2-5	CASSLGQSTQETQYF	TGCGCCAGCAGCCTAGGACAGAGCACGCAAGAGACCCAGTACTTC
-	-	TRBV19	TRBJ1-1	CASMGGLIRNTEAFF	TGTGCCAGTATGGGAGGGCTTATCAGGAACACTGAAGCTTTCTTT
-	-	TRBV30	TRBJ1-1	CAWSPGSRENTEAFF	TGTGCCTGGAGCCCTGGGAGCAGGGAGAACACTGAAGCTTTCTTT
few	-	TRBV7-2	TRBJ1-2	CASGGGNYGYTF	TGTGCCAGCGGGGGAGGGAACTATGGCTACACCTTC
few	-	TRBV7-9	TRBJ2-5	CASSSGHGQETQYF	TGTGCCAGCAGCTCCGGCCACGGCCAAGAGACCCAGTACTTC
many	TRBD2	TRBV27	TRBJ2-6	CASSFLSGGISGANVLTF	TGTGCCAGCAGTTTTCTGAGCGGGGGGATTTCTGGGGCCAACGTCCTGACTTTC
-	-	TRBV5-1	TRBJ1-1	CASSHQGAGSFTEAFF	TGCGCCAGCAGCCATCAGGGTGCTGGATCATTCACTGAAGCTTTCTTT
-	TRBD1	TRBV25-1	TRBJ1-4	CASSPQTGDNEKLFF	TGTGCCAGCAGTCCCCAGACAGGGGATAATGAAAAACTGTTTTTT
-	-	TRBV5-6	TRBJ2-7	CASSLGDGEQYF	TGTGCCAGCAGCTTGGGGGACGGCGAGCAGTACTTC
-	TRBD1	TRBV7-2	TRBJ2-2	CASSLGQGHAGELFF	TGTGCCAGCAGCTTGGGACAGGGACACGCCGGGGAGCTGTTTTTT
-	TRBD1	TRBV13	TRBJ2-2	CASSLRTGSGELFF	TGTGCCAGCAGCTTAAGGACAGGATCCGGGGAGCTGTTTTTT
-	-	TRBV5-1	TRBJ1-4	CASSLDTGDEKLFF	TGCGCCAGCAGCTTGGATACGGGCGATGAAAAACTGTTTTTT
-	TRBD1	TRBV9	TRBJ2-2	CASSNPRYASGQGMNTGELFF	TGTGCCAGCAGCAACCCCCGCTACGCCTCGGGACAGGGGATGAACACCGGGGAGCTGTTTTTT
-	-	TRBV6-5	TRBJ1-1	CASSYQGHTEAFF	TGTGCCAGCAGTTACCAGGGGCACACTGAAGCTTTCTTT
-	-	TRBV2	TRBJ1-1	CAETGTEAFF	TGTGCCGAAACCGGGACTGAAGCTTTCTTT
-	-	TRBV5-6	TRBJ2-2	CASSLGLGAPNTGELFF	TGTGCCAGCAGCTTGGGCCTCGGGGCCCCGAACACCGGGGAGCTGTTTTTT
-	-	TRBV5-4	TRBJ2-1	CASTFQPSDSEQFF	TGTGCCAGCACCTTTCAACCTAGCGACTCTGAGCAGTTCTTC
-	-	TRBV6-6	TRBJ2-3	CASSYGNGVNTQYF	TGTGCCAGCAGTTACGGGAATGGGGTAAATACGCAGTATTTT
once	-	TRBV7-2	TRBJ2-3	CASSPTSTDTQYF	TGTGCCAGCAGCCCCACAAGCACAGATACGCAGTATTTT
once	-	TRBV9	TRBJ2-2	CASSPPAGTDTGELFF	TGTGCCAGCAGCCCCCCCGCCGGGACGGACACCGGGGAGCTGTTTTTT
once	-	TRBV14	TRBJ1-1	CASSREENTEAFF	TGTGCCAGCAGTCGAGAGGAGAACACTGAAGCTTTCTTT
-	TRBD1	TRBV7-9	TRBJ2-1	CASSLSGGNEQFF	TGTGCCAGCAGCTTATCAGGGGGCAATGAGCAGTTCTTC
-	TRBD1	TRBV6-5	TRBJ1-1	CASSYSTGGSSTEAFF	TGTGCCAGCAGTTACTCGACAGGGGGATCGAGCACTGAAGCTTTCTTT
few	-	TRBV10-3	TRBJ1-5	CAPQTRGARCQPQHF	TGTGCCCCCCAAACTCGGGGGGCGCGGTGTCAGCCCCAGCATTTT
few	-	TRBV5-8	TRBJ2-1	CASSLLARSDNEQFF	TGTGCCAGCAGCTTACTAGCACGGTCAGACAATGAGCAGTTCTTC
-	-	TRBV7-9	TRBJ1-5	CASSLVGGNQPQHF	TGTGCCAGCAGCTTGGTCGGGGGCAATCAGCCCCAGCATTTT
few	TRBD1	TRBV29-1	TRBJ1-2	CSAVPLDRREYGYTF	TGCAGCGCCGTACCCCTGGACAGGAGGGAATATGGCTACACCTTC
once	-	TRBV5-6	TRBJ2-1	CASSFVSNEQFF	TGTGCCAGCAGCTTTGTGAGCAATGAGCAGTTCTTC
-	-	TRBV5-5	TRBJ1-5	CASSWTGDQPQHF	TGTGCCAGCAGTTGGACTGGCGATCAGCCCCAGCATTTT
-	-	TRBV7-6	TRBJ2-2	CASSSTGGGRAGELFF	TGTGCCAGCAGCTCCACAGGGGGGGGCAGAGCCGGGGAGCTGTTTTTT
once	-	TRBV2	TRBJ2-7	CASTGVLGYEQYF	TGTGCCAGCACGGGGGTGTTGGGCTACGAGCAGTACTTC